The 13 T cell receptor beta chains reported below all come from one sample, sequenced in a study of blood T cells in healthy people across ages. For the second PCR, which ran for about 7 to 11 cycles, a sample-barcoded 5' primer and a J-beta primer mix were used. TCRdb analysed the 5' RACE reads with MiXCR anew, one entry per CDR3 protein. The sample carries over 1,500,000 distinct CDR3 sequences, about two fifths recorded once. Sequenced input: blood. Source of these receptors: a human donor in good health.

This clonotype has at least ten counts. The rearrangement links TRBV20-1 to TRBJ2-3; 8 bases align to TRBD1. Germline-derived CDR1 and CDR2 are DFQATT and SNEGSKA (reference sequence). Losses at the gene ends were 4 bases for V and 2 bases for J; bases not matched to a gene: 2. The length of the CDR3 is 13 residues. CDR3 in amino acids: CSAKQGVTDTQYF. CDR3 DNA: TGCAGTGCTAAACAGGGGGTCACAGATACGCAGTATTTT.

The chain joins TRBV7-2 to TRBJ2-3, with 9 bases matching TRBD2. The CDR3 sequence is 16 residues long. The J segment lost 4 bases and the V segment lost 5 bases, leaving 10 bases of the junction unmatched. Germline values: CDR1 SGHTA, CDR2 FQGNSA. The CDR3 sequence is CASSAGRGRGPDTQYF. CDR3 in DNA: TGTGCCAGCAGCGCGGGGCGCGGGAGGGGTCCAGATACGCAGTATTTT.

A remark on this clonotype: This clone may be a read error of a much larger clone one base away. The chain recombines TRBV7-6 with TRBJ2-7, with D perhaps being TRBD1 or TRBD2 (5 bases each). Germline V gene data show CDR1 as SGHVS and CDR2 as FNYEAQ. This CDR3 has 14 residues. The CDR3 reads CASSFRDEAYERYF. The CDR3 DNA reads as TGTGCCAGCAGCTTCCGGGACGAAGCCTACGAGCGGTACTTC.

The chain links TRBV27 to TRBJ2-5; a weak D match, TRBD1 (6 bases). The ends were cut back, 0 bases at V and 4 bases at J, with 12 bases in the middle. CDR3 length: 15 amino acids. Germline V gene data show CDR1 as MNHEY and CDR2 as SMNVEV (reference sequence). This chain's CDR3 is CASSLSPTGSETQYF. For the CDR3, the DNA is TGTGCCAGCAGTTTATCACCCACAGGGTCAGAGACCCAGTACTTC.

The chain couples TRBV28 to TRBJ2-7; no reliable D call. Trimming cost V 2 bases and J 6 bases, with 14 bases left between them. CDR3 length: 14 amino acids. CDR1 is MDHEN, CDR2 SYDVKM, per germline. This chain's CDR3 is CASSLGIPTGEQYF. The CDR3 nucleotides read TGTGCCAGCAGTTTAGGGATCCCCACCGGCGAGCAGTACTTC.

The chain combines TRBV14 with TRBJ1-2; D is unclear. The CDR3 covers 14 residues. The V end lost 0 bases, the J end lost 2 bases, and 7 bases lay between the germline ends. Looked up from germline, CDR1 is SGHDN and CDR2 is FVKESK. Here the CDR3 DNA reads TGTGCCAGCAGCCAAGATCAGATGAACTATGGCTACACCTTC. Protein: CASSQDQMNYGYTF.

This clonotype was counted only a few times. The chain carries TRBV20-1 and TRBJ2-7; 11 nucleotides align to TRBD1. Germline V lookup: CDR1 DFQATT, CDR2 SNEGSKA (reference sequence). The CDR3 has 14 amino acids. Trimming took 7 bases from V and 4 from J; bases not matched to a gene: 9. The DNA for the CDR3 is TGCAGTGTCCCGACCGGGACAGGGGGTTACGAGCAGTACTTC. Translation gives CSVPTGTGGYEQYF.

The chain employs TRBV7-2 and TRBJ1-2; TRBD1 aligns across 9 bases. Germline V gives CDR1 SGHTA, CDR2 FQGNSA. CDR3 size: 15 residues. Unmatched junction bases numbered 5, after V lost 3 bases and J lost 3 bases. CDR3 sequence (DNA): TGTGCCAGCAGCTTTTCGGGACAGGGTTACTATGGCTACACCTTC. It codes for CASSFSGQGYYGYTF.

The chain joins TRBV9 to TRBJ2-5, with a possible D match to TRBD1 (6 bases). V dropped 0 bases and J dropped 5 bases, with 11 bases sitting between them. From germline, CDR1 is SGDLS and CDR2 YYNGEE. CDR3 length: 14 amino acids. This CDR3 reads CASSVGTVGETQYF. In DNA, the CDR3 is TGTGCCAGCAGCGTAGGGACAGTCGGCGAGACCCAGTACTTC.

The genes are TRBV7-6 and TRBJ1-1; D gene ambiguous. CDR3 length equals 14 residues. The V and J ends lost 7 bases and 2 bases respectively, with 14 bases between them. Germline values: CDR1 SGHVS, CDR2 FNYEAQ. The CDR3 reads CASNPPAANTEAFF. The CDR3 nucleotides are TGTGCCAGCAACCCCCCGGCAGCCAACACTGAAGCTTTCTTT. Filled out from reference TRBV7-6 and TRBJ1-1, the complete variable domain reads GAGVSQSPRYKVTKRGQDVALRCDPISGHVSLYWYRQALGQGPEFLTYFNYEAQQDKSGLPNDRFSAERPEGSISTLTIQRTEQRDSAMYRCASNPPAANTEAFFGQGTRLTVV.

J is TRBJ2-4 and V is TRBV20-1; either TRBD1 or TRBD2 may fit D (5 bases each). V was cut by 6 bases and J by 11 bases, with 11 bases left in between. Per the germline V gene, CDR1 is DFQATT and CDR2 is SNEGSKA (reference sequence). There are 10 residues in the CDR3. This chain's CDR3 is CSARGLVQYF. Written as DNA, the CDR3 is TGCAGTGCGAGGGGTCTCGTTCAGTACTTC.

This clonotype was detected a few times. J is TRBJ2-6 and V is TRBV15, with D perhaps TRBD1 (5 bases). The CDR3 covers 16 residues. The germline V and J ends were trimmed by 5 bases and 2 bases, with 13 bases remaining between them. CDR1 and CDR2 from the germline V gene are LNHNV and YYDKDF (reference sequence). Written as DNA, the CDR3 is TGTGCCACCAGCCCAGACCCAGGGCCTGGGGCCAACGTCCTGACTTTC. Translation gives CATSPDPGPGANVLTF.

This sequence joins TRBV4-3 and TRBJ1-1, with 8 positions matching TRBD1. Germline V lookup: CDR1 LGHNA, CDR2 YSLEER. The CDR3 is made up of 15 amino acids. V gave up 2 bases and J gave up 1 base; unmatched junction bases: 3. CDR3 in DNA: TGCGCCAGCAGCCAACTGGACAGGGCGAACACTGAAGCTTTCTTT. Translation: CASSQLDRANTEAFF.